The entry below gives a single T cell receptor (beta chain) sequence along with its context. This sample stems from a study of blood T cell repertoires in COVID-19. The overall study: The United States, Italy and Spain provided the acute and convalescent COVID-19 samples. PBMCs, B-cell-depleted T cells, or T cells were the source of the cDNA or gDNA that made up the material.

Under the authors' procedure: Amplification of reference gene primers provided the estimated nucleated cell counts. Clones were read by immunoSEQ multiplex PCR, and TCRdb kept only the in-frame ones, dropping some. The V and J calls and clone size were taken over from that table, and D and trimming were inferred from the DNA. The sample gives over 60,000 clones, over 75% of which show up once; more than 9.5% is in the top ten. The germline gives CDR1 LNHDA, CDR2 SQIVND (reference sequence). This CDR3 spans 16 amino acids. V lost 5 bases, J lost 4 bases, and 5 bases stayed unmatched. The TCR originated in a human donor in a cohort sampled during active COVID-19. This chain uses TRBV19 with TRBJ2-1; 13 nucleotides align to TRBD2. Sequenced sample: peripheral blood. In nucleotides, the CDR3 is TGTGCCAGTAGTTTGTGGACTAGCGGGAGTTACAATGAGCAGTTCTTC. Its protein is CASSLWTSGSYNEQFF.